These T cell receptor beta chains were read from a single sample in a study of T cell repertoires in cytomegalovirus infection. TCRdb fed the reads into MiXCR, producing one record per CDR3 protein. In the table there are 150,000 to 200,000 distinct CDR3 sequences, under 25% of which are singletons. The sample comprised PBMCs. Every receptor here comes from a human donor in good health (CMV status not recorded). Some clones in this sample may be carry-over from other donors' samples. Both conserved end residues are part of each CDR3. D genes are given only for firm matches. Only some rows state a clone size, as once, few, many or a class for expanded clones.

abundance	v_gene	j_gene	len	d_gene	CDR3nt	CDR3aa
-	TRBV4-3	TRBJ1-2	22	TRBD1	TGCGCCAGCAGCCTGCACCTAACTCCGGTGGGGGCCCGACAGGGTGAAAAGGGGGGCTACACCTTC	CASSLHLTPVGARQGEKGGYTF
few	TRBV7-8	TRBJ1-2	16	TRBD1	TGTGCCAGCAGCTTAGCGGGAGCAGGGGGTTTGGGTGGCTACACCTTC	CASSLAGAGGLGGYTF
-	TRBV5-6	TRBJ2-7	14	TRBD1	TGTGCCAGCAGCTTGCTACAGGGGTCGGCCGAGCAGTACTTC	CASSLLQGSAEQYF
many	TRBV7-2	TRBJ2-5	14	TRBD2	TGTGCCAGCAGCTCGGGAGGGCTTCAAGAGACCCAGTACTTC	CASSSGGLQETQYF
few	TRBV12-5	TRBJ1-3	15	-	TGTGCTAGTGGTACGTGGGGCCGGGCCGTCGAAGCCATATATTTT	CASGTWGRAVEAIYF
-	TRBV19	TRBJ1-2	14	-	TGTGCCAGTAGTCCGGGGGGGAGGACGCGCGGCTACACCTTC	CASSPGGRTRGYTF
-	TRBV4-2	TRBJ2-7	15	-	TGTGCCAGCAGCCCACACCCACGGGCGGCCTACGAGCAGTACTTC	CASSPHPRAAYEQYF
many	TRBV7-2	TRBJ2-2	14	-	TGTGCCAGCAGCCCCCCCCCGGGGACCGGGGAGCTGTTTTTT	CASSPPPGTGELFF
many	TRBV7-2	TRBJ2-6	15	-	TGTGCCAGCAGCCGGGCCTTCTCTGGGGCCAACGTCCTGACTTTC	CASSRAFSGANVLTF
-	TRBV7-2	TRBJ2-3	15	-	TGTGCCAGCAGCTTAAACGCCGGCGCTCCAGATACGCAGTATTTT	CASSLNAGAPDTQYF
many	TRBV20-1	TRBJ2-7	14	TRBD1	TGCAGTGCTAGAGAGGGACAGTCTTTCTACGAGCAGTACTTC	CSAREGQSFYEQYF
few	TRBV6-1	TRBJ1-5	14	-	TGTGCCAGCACCGAAGGCGGGTGGAATCAGCCCCAGCATTTT	CASTEGGWNQPQHF
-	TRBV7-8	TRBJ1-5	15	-	TGTGCCAGCAGCTTAGATCTGGGTAGAGTGCAGCCCCGGCATTTT	CASSLDLGRVQPRHF
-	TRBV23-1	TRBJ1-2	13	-	TGCGCCAGCAGTCAAGCTTGGAGCTATGGCTACACCTTC	CASSQAWSYGYTF
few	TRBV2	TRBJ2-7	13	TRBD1	TGTGCCAGCAGTGATATGGGACAGGCCGAACCATACTTC	CASSDMGQAEPYF
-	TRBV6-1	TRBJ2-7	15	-	TGTGCCAGCAGCCCTACCCATCAGGCGACCTACGAGCAGTACTTC	CASSPTHQATYEQYF
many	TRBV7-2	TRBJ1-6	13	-	TGTGCCAGCAGCTTAGCTCTAGCCTCACCCCTCCACTTT	CASSLALASPLHF
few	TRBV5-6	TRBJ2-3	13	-	TGTGCCAGCAGCTTGAGACCAGCAGATACGCAGTATTTT	CASSLRPADTQYF
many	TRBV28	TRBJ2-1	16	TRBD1	TGTGCCAGCAGTTTATGGGGACAGGGGTCCTACAATGAGCAGTTCTTC	CASSLWGQGSYNEQFF
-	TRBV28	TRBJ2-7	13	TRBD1	TGTGCCAGCCGGGACAGGGGGGGCGACGAGCAGTACTTC	CASRDRGGDEQYF
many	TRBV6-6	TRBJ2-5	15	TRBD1	TGTGCCAGCAGTTACTCCAGGGGGACCCAAGAGACCCAGTACTTC	CASSYSRGTQETQYF
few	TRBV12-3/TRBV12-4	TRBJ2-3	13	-	TGTGCCAGCAGTCCCGACGGGGTGGGTACGCAGTATTTT	CASSPDGVGTQYF
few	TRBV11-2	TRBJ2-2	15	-	TGTGCCAGCAGCTTAGGGGCAGGGTCCACCGGGGAGCTGTTTTTT	CASSLGAGSTGELFF
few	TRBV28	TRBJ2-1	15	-	TGTGCCAGCGCAAACCTCGGGAGACCCGGCGATGAGCAGTTCTTC	CASANLGRPGDEQFF
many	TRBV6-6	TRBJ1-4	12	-	TGTGCCAGCAGCTTAACGATGGAAAAACTGTTTTTT	CASSLTMEKLFF
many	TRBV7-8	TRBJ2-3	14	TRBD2	TGTGCCAGCAGCTTAGGGCTAGCGGGAGATACGCAGTATTTT	CASSLGLAGDTQYF
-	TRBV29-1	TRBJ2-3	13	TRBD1	TGCAGCGTTGAGAAGGGGGCTGCAGATACGCAGTATTTT	CSVEKGAADTQYF
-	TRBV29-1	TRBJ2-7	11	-	TGCAGCGCAACCACAGTCTACGAGCAGTACTTC	CSATTVYEQYF
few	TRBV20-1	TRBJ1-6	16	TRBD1	TGCAGTGCTAGAGCAATCGCCGGGACAGGGGGTTCACCCCTCCACTTT	CSARAIAGTGGSPLHF
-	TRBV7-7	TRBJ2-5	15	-	TGTGCCAGCAGCCCAGGAGGGGGTGTAGGCGAGACCCAGTACTTC	CASSPGGGVGETQYF
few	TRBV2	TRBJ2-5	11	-	TGTGCCAGCAAACTGGGAGAGACCCAGTACTTC	CASKLGETQYF
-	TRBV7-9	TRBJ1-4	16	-	TGTGCCAGCAGCTTAGGTTCGGGCACTTCTAATGAAAAACTGTTTTTT	CASSLGSGTSNEKLFF
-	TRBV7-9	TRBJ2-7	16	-	TGTGCCAGCAACTCAAAAGAGGCGGGGAATTCCTACGAGCAGTACTTC	CASNSKEAGNSYEQYF
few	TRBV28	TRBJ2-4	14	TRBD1	TGTGCCAGCAGTTTGGGACAGGCTGGCGACATTCAGTACTTC	CASSLGQAGDIQYF
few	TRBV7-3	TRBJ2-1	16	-	TGTGCCAGCAGCTCAACGCCAGGGGCTGCCTACAATGAGCAGTTCTTC	CASSSTPGAAYNEQFF
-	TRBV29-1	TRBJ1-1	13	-	TGCAGCGTTGTGGGACCGCCGGACACTGAAGCTTTCTTT	CSVVGPPDTEAFF
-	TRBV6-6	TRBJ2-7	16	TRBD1	TGTGCCAGCAGTTATAGGGGGGACAGGGGGCCTGGCGAGCAGTACTTC	CASSYRGDRGPGEQYF
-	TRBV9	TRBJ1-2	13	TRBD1	TGTGCCAGCAGCACGCGACAGGGGTATGGCTACACCTTC	CASSTRQGYGYTF
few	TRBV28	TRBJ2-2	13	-	TGTGCCAGCGGCTCCTTTACAACCGGGGAGCTGTTTTTT	CASGSFTTGELFF
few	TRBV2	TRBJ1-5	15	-	TGTGCCAGCACTCGAGGCCCGGGGGAGGGTCAGCCCCAGCATTTT	CASTRGPGEGQPQHF
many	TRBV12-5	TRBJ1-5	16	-	TGTGCTAGTGGTTCCCACCCGCGGGAGGGCAATCAGCCCCAGCATTTT	CASGSHPREGNQPQHF
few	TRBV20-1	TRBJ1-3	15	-	TGCAGTGCTAGTCTTTCTCAGGGACCGGGGAACACCATATATTTT	CSASLSQGPGNTIYF
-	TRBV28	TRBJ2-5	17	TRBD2	TGTGCCAGCAGTTTATTGGTACTAGCGGGGGGCCAAGAGACCCAGTACTTC	CASSLLVLAGGQETQYF
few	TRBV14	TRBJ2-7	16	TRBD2	TGTGCCAGCAGCCAACCCCTTGGACTAGCCCGCTACGAGCAGTACTTC	CASSQPLGLARYEQYF
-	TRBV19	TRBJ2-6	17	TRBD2	TGTGCCAGCCGAGGACTAGCGGGGCCCTCTGGGGCCAACGTCCTGACTTTC	CASRGLAGPSGANVLTF
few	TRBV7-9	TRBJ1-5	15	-	TGTGCCAGCAGCTTAGGGGCCGGGGCGGCTCAGCCCCAGCATTTT	CASSLGAGAAQPQHF
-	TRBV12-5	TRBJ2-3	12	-	TGTGCTACCGGTCGGGGGCCAGATACGCAGTATTTT	CATGRGPDTQYF
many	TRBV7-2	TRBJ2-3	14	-	TGTGCCAGCAGCTTAGAGTGGACAGAAGATACGCAGTATTTT	CASSLEWTEDTQYF
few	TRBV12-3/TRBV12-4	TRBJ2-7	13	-	TGTGCCAGCAGCACACACGGTCGCTACGAGCAGTACTTC	CASSTHGRYEQYF